This T cell receptor (beta chain) was captured in a study of cytomegalovirus exposure and HLA in healthy donors listed by TCRdb under 2017. About the investigation overall: In an earlier analysis of roughly 590 of the donors, 276 Gb of sequence data and 117 million unique TCR beta sequences from about 179 million T cells were reported. Class I and class II HLA loci were covered by the typing at four-digit resolution. Approximately 300 gigabases of sequencing data and around 90 million unique TCR sequences made up an early release that covered around 640 HLA-typed donors. Every discovery cohort repertoire had been produced on one sequencing platform. Along with the roughly 710-subject first cohort, a separate validation cohort of over a hundred different subjects was used. High-throughput TCR immunosequencing, statistical association of individual TCRs with disease status, and machine learning were combined to predict cytomegalovirus infection status. Donor age, sex, ethnicity and CMV serostatus were collected together with the repertoire data. In an earlier analysis of about 590 of the donors, high-throughput TCR beta sequencing was used to judge whether each TCR beta V gene segment behaved as functional or pseudogenic. The genetic ancestry cluster associated with self-reported Caucasian donors included roughly four fifths of the 398 genotyped donors. Among about 400 genotyped donors of the cohort, an average of approximately 240,000 unique TCR beta nucleotide sequences was sequenced per donor, of which approximately 18% were non-productive. In a later analysis, previously published TCR beta repertoires from 550 to 750 donors were re-analyzed and high-resolution HLA genotyping was added so that TCR occurrence patterns could be studied. In a later genetic analysis, genome-wide SNP genotypes for about 55% of the roughly 700 donors were used, and that subset was treated as a discovery cohort. Rather than using new phenotypic data, the later analysis identified candidate immune exposures from TCR beta sequences and from how often those sequences occurred across donors. Typing coverage differed by locus: A, B, C, DRB1 and DQB1 were typed in roughly 629-640 donors, DQA1 in roughly 500, DPA1 in approximately 600, and DPB1 in around 490. Roughly five DR-DQ haplotypes were treated as single units for association and clustering because of strong linkage in the cohort. The aim of the study was to test whether cataloging public T cell receptors could identify signatures of past pathogen exposure. The T cell repertoires of some 670 subjects were profiled by immunosequencing and related to cytomegalovirus serostatus.

Library preparation was by the immunoSEQ multiplex PCR assay. The multiplex PCR relied on a mix of 60 forward primers for TCR Vbeta segments and 13 reverse primers for TCR Jbeta segments. Amplification of the CDR3 region of rearranged TCR beta genes was performed with a multiplex PCR assay on genomic DNA. Amplified TCR beta libraries were sequenced as 87-base-pair reads on the Illumina HiSeq System. The original pipeline was this. Across the 500 to 700 repertoires, a later analysis counted 78 million or so unique TCR beta chains, roughly 11 million of which were shared by at least two donors. Raw reads were error-corrected and collapsed into unique sequences by a nearest-neighbor algorithm in which closely related sequences were merged to remove PCR and sequencing errors. To assign V, D and J gene segments, CDR3 sequences were aligned to IMGT reference sequences. For a sequence to be retained, a match of at least six nucleotides to both a V gene segment and a J gene segment was required. Rearrangements were called productive when the CDR3 lacked stop codons and stayed in frame with V and J; all others were non-productive. Following IMGT convention, CDR3 was defined as the stretch from the second conserved V-encoded cysteine to the conserved J-encoded phenylalanine. The earlier analysis of more than 450 of the donors excluded sequences that lacked an unambiguous match to a single V gene segment. In an earlier analysis of a few hundred of the donors, V segments were called functional above 56.7% productive rearrangements and were called segregating when the between-donor standard deviation exceeded 5%. To diagnose cytomegalovirus status from the catalog of TCR beta chain sequences, a statistical classification framework was built. In a later analysis, TCR nucleotide sequences were compared against IMGT/GENE-DB human TR gene sequences so that V and J genes could be assigned. The TCRdist pipeline was used in a later analysis to assign CDR3 sequences and most-parsimonious VDJ recombination scenarios. In a later analysis, each TCR beta chain was defined by its CDR3 amino acid sequence together with its V-gene family, and reads without a unique V-gene family were excluded. In a later analysis, fewer than 600 highly shared, low-generation-probability nucleotide sequences were removed to address suspected cross-contamination and a sequencing artifact. For each public chain, a later analysis derived a clonal expansion index from normalized ranks of inferred template counts within each repertoire. In a later analysis, generation probabilities were computed with a VDJ recombination model fitted to out-of-frame rearrangements, and the resulting probabilities were checked against IGoR. In a later analysis, TCR-TCR, TCR-HLA and TCR-CMV co-occurrence was scored with hypergeometric tests, and a repertoire-size bias correction was applied to TCR pairs. To estimate false discovery rates, a later analysis permuted the HLA or CMV assignments 20 times. In a later analysis, co-occurring TCRs were grouped using DBSCAN, with TCRdist sequence similarity added in when clustering inside HLA-allele-positive subsets. Co-occurrence clustering excluded repertoires with fewer than 30,000 or more than 120,000 public chains, plus five with anomalous nucleotide sharing. TCRdb limited this immuneACCESS table to in-frame rearrangements with V and J called. A share of clones is missing; checked studies link under half to unresolved V genes, and the rest is unexplained. V and J calls and clone size follow that table, whereas D and trimming were derived from the DNA. The sample data list around 200,000 clones, and 79% of these were observed just once. The ten largest clones represent 1.6% of the sample.

A distance of 9 bases separates the germline ends of V and J, which lose 6 bases and 9 bases respectively. The CDR3 runs 11 amino acids, cysteine and phenylalanine included. Of the read, only the CDR3 DNA is kept; its 33 bases are in frame from base 1. CDR1 and CDR2 (WNHNN, SYGVQD) derive from the germline V gene (reference sequence). This clone was picked up a small number of times. Its antigen is still unknown. There are no base qualities to consult, and no much larger clone falls within one base. In total, more than 500 healthy bone marrow donors made up the cohort. Cohort members were all nominally healthy when sampled, although unrecorded immune exposures were likely present. The donor was CMV seronegative and was included in the group of approximately 350 seronegative cohort members. A peripheral blood sample was collected from each donor, and TCR beta sequencing was performed on peripheral blood mononuclear cells. Genomic DNA extraction from the blood cell samples was performed with the Qiagen DNeasy Blood Extraction Kit.

Study-wide findings and limitations: In an earlier analysis of 500 to 650 of the donors, most TCR beta V segments appeared in productive rearrangements about 87% or about 30% of the time, broadly matching IMGT annotations. The classifier was reported to diagnose cytomegalovirus status with high specificity and sensitivity in both the original and validation cohorts. According to a later analysis, parvovirus B19, influenza, CMV and Epstein-Barr virus appeared linked to several top co-occurrence clusters. Linkage disequilibrium might explain the correlated functional status among segregating V segments, but an unknown experimental factor could not be excluded. Immune exposure information for the cohort was limited to CMV serostatus. A total of fewer than 200 TCR beta chains were listed by the study as associated with cytomegalovirus. According to the authors, the approach could potentially be generalized to other disease states and immunological phenotypes. According to a later analysis, TCR association rates differed among HLA loci, with DRB1 alleles showing the most associated TCRs and HLA-C alleles showing the fewest. A cluster of highly shared sequence variants was judged likely to be a technical artifact of the sequencing pipeline. Because counts were too low, around 17 rarely observed V segments, including chromosome 9 orphons, were left out of the earlier analysis of about 500 of the donors. Strong co-occurrence of HLA alleles, especially DR and DQ, made assigning TCR associations to individual alleles difficult. The cohort was sequenced for TCR beta chains only, and without alpha or paired-chain data the features that could be detected were limited. Because some donors lacked HLA typing at each locus, the association tests relied only on the typed subset. Most TCR sequences were seen in very few donors, while some public TCRs were found in many individuals. In vitro tests confirmed that a few of the cytomegalovirus-associated TCR beta chains recognize cytomegalovirus antigens. Most CMV-associated TCR beta chains appeared to be HLA-restricted in a later analysis, and the HLA associations seemed to be driven largely by CMV exposure. A later analysis found that HLA-associated TCR beta chains were more clonally expanded and had lower generation probabilities than equally common non-associated chains. Because the 87-base-pair reads could not distinguish some IMGT-functional V segments, including TRBV6-2 and TRBV6-3, those segments were excluded. A later genetic analysis reported fewer N-insertions in productive TCRs among donors in an Asian-associated ancestry cluster than the roughly 640-donor mean. Presence/absence analyses assumed roughly uniform sequencing depth across donors, an assumption that may not hold. In a later analysis, about 16,000 TCR beta sequences were associated with specific HLA alleles at a false discovery rate of 0.05. A further reported finding was that TCR beta sequences accurately predicted the HLA-A and HLA-B alleles for most subjects in the first cohort. An association between a missense DCLRE1C variant and V-gene and J-gene trimming of TCR beta chains was found in a later genetic analysis and replicated in an independent cohort.

Input material: PBMCs. This receptor was obtained from a woman between 18 and 29 years old in good health and CMV-seronegative. The chain couples TRBV10-1 to TRBJ2-1; a tentative D match to TRBD2 spans 5 bases. The CDR3 reads as follows: CASSPGGEQFF. The bases are TGCGCCAGCAGCCCCGGAGGTGAGCAGTTCTTC.